These 22 T cell receptor beta chains came from one sample sequenced in a study of T cell responses to AZD1222 COVID-19 vaccine. Sequenced by immunoSEQ multiplex PCR; TCRdb stores in-frame clones only, minus some. Counted here are roughly 120,000 clones, approximately 94% occurring once; the ten biggest clones make up around 5.1%. This material consisted of peripheral blood, taken 28 days after the second AZD1222 dose. Receptor source: an adult who received the AZD1222 COVID-19 vaccine.

This clone was seen more than once but under ten times. V gene TRBV7-9 combines with J gene TRBJ2-7, with 7 bases fitting TRBD1. The CDR3 totals 15 residues. V was pared by 5 bases and J by 3 bases, with 10 bases of the junction left unmatched. Germline V CDR1 and CDR2: SEHNR, FQNEAQ (reference sequence). The CDR3 sequence: CASSPYRTGDYEQYF. CDR3 DNA: TGTGCCAGCAGCCCATACCGGACAGGCGACTACGAGCAGTACTTC. The full variable domain, in which reference TRBV7-9 and TRBJ2-7 provide the parts outside the CDR3, is DTGVSQNPRHKITKRGQNVTFRCDPISEHNRLYWYRQTLGQGPEFLTYFQNEAQLEKSRLLSDRFSAERPKGSFSTLEIQRTEQGDSAMYLCASSPYRTGDYEQYFGPGTRLTVT.

The chain recombines TRBV12-3 or TRBV12-4 with TRBJ2-1; D gene unclear. The CDR3 is 11 residues long. Trimming removed 2 bases from V and 10 bases from J, with 6 bases in between. CDR3 coding DNA: TGTGCCAGCAGTTTAAGTCGGGAGCAGTTCTTC. As protein: CASSLSREQFF.

The CDR3 DNA reads TGTGCCAGCAGCCCTGGAGGCAGTAGGGCAGATACGCAGTATTTT. Translating it yields CASSPGGSRADTQYF. The chain joins TRBV3-1 (or the pseudogene TRBV3-2) to TRBJ2-3; D might be TRBD2 (5 bases). Deletions cut 4 bases from V and 4 bases from J, with 15 bases between. CDR3 size: 15 residues. CDR1 and CDR2 (germline): LGHDT, YNNKEL (reference sequence).

This sequence joins TRBV19 and TRBJ2-2, with D unclear. CDR3 length: 16 amino acids. Trimming removed 6 bases from V and 0 bases from J, with 14 bases in between. In germline, CDR1 is LNHDA, CDR2 SQIVND (reference sequence). The CDR3 loop is CASRRSGVANTGELFF. CDR3 bases: TGTGCCAGTAGAAGGAGTGGGGTGGCGAACACCGGGGAGCTGTTTTTT.

The J gene is TRBJ1-6, the V gene TRBV28, with 10 positions matching TRBD1. CDR1 and CDR2 (germline): MDHEN, SYDVKM. The J segment lost 7 bases and the V segment lost 7 bases, leaving 4 bases of the junction unmatched. This CDR3 region has 14 residues. Here the CDR3 DNA reads TGTGCCAGCAAACCGGGACAGGGGAATTCACCCCTCCACTTT. The encoded protein is CASKPGQGNSPLHF.

The chain is built from TRBV29-1 and TRBJ2-1; 9 positions match TRBD2. From germline, CDR1 is SQVTM and CDR2 ANQGSEA. The CDR3 is 16 residues long. The V segment lost 4 bases and the J segment 6 bases; nucleotides outside the gene matches: 13. CDR3 DNA: TGCAGCGTTGGGCTTAGCGCGGGGGGGCCGATCAATGAGCAGTTCTTC. Translating gives CSVGLSAGGPINEQFF.

The CDR3 is CASSSRQSPTTNYGYTF. CDR3 sequence (DNA): TGTGCCAGCAGCTCCAGACAGTCTCCCACGACCAACTATGGCTACACCTTC. The chain has TRBV11-2 and TRBJ1-2; TRBD1 is a possible D gene (5 bases). CDR3 length equals 17 residues. Trimming pared 4 bases from V and 2 bases from J, leaving 20 bases between. Germline V gives CDR1 SGHAT, CDR2 FQNNGV.

This chain links TRBV29-1 with TRBJ1-5; no firm D call. The V end was cut by 1 base, the J end by 3 bases, with 10 bases between. Germline V gives CDR1 SQVTM, CDR2 ANQGSEA. There are 14 residues in the CDR3. The CDR3 DNA is TGCAGCGTTGAAGGTCCCCACTACAATCAGCCCCAGCATTTT. It is translated as CSVEGPHYNQPQHF. Supplemented by reference TRBV29-1 and TRBJ1-5, the full variable domain reads SAVISQKPSRDICQRGTSLTIQCQVDSQVTMMFWYRQQPGQSLTLIATANQGSEATYESGFVIDKFPISRPNLTFSTLTVSNMSPEDSSIYLCSVEGPHYNQPQHFGDGTRLSIL.

The chain is built from TRBV3-1 (or the pseudogene TRBV3-2) and TRBJ2-7, with TRBD2 matching over 9 bases. Germline trimming cut 0 bases from V and 2 bases from J; bases unmatched to any gene: 11. CDR1 is LGHDT and CDR2 is YNNKEL in the germline V gene (reference sequence). This CDR3 contains 18 residues. In DNA, the CDR3 is TGTGCCAGCAGCCAAGAGTTCCCTGAAGCGGGGGGTCCCTACGAGCAGTACTTC. Translating gives CASSQEFPEAGGPYEQYF.

The chain combines TRBV6-6 with TRBJ1-2; 7 bases are a match to TRBD1. This CDR3 region has 18 residues. Looked up from germline, CDR1 is MNHNY and CDR2 is SVGAGI (reference sequence). V shed 5 bases and J 2 bases; nucleotides not matched to a gene: 17. CDR3 sequence (DNA): TGTGCCAGCAGTCCACGACCCCTACAGGGGCTGACGAACTATGGCTACACCTTC. It specifies CASSPRPLQGLTNYGYTF.

The CDR3 nucleotides read TGTGCCATCAGTGAACGGAGTCTGGCGGGGCAAGAGACCCAGTACTTC. Its translation is CAISERSLAGQETQYF. The chain combines TRBV10-3 with TRBJ2-5, with D possibly TRBD2 on 6 matching bases. The V end was cut by 3 bases, the J end by 2 bases, with 16 bases between. The CDR3 has 16 residues. Germline-derived CDR1 and CDR2 are ENHRY and SYGVKD.

This clone was counted a single time. The chain couples TRBV4-3 to TRBJ2-3; D remains ambiguous. Trimming removed 0 bases at V and 2 bases at J, with 15 bases between. The CDR3 extends over 17 amino acids. CDR1 is LGHNA, CDR2 YSLEER, per germline. The CDR3: CASSQDRQGLYTDTQYF. The CDR3 DNA reads as TGCGCCAGCAGCCAAGATCGGCAAGGGCTTTACACAGATACGCAGTATTTT.

The sample holds a few counts of this clone. This sample also contains other DNA sequences that code for the same CDR3. The V and J genes are TRBV11-2 and TRBJ2-2; D perhaps matches TRBD2 (5 bases). V was pared by 0 bases and J by 1 base, with 9 bases between. The germline V gene encodes CDR1 SGHAT and CDR2 FQNNGV. The CDR3 totals 16 residues. In nucleotides, the CDR3 is TGTGCCAGCAGCTTAGATAGGGCGGGGAACACCGGGGAGCTGTTTTTT. As protein: CASSLDRAGNTGELFF. The full variable domain, with the rest looked up from reference TRBV11-2 and TRBJ2-2, is EAGVAQSPRYKIIEKRQSVAFWCNPISGHATLYWYQQILGQGPKLLIQFQNNGVVDDSQLPKDRFSAERLKGVDSTLKIQPAKLEDSAVYLCASSLDRAGNTGELFFGEGSRLTVL.

The sample holds a few counts of this clone. The chain joins TRBV14 to TRBJ1-2; D unresolved. The CDR3 has 15 residues. From germline, CDR1 is SGHDN and CDR2 FVKESK. Trimming cost V 2 bases and J 2 bases, with 12 bases left between them. The CDR3 sequence: CASSQLGLPNYGYTF. CDR3 DNA sequence: TGTGCCAGCAGCCAATTGGGGTTACCGAACTATGGCTACACCTTC.

The chain joins TRBV18 to TRBJ1-1; 8 nucleotides match TRBD1. The CDR3 has 15 amino acids. The junction had 9 bases not matched to a gene; V was cut back by 4 bases and J by 5 bases. Germline V gene data show CDR1 as KGHSH and CDR2 as LQKENI. The CDR3 sequence is CASSLDDRGGTEAFF. For the CDR3, the DNA is TGTGCCAGCTCACTTGACGACAGGGGAGGGACTGAAGCTTTCTTT.

This chain connects TRBV5-1 to TRBJ2-1; unclear D gene. V was shortened by 4 bases and J by 1 base, with 12 bases between the two germline ends. Germline values: CDR1 SGHRS, CDR2 YFSETQ. This CDR3 has 15 amino acids. The DNA of the CDR3 is TGCGCCAGCAGCGGTGGCGCGGATTCCTACAATGAGCAGTTCTTC. Translating it yields CASSGGADSYNEQFF.

This clone was recorded once. The chain uses TRBV7-9 and TRBJ2-5, with D perhaps TRBD2 (5 bases). V was cut by 5 bases and J by 2 bases, with 9 bases left in between. The length of the CDR3 is 13 residues. CDR1 is SEHNR, CDR2 FQNEAQ, per germline (reference sequence). The DNA for the CDR3 is TGTGCCAGCAGCGGATGGGAGCAAGAGACCCAGTACTTC. It is translated as CASSGWEQETQYF.

The gene calls are TRBV24-1 and TRBJ2-3; 13 bases line up with TRBD2. The CDR3 length is 17 residues. Germline values: CDR1 KGHDR, CDR2 SFDVKD. J was trimmed by 0 bases and V by 11 bases; bases with no gene match: 10. The CDR3 nucleotides are TGTGCCATCACGAATTGGACTAGCGGGGGAAGCACAGATACGCAGTATTTT. It translates to CAITNWTSGGSTDTQYF.

This clone occurred a few times. The chain uses TRBV7-8 and TRBJ2-5, with D perhaps matching TRBD2 (7 bases). Trimming cost V 5 bases and J 1 base, with 20 bases left between them. CDR1 and CDR2 from the germline V gene are SGHVS and FQNEAQ. This CDR3 is 17 amino acids long. CDR3 in DNA: TGTGCCAGCAGCCCCCCGGCCTGGGGGGGGCCCCAAGAGACCCAGTACTTC. It yields the protein CASSPPAWGGPQETQYF.

The chain employs TRBV5-1 and TRBJ2-5; maybe TRBD2 (6 bases). This CDR3 has 15 amino acids. Trimming removed 4 bases from V and 1 base from J, with 14 bases in between. Germline V gene sequence: CDR1 SGHRS, CDR2 YFSETQ. Here the CDR3 reads CASSPSGGTQETQYF. CDR3 in DNA: TGCGCCAGCAGCCCCTCTGGGGGGACCCAAGAGACCCAGTACTTC.

This clone was detected once. CDR3 DNA: TGTGCCAGCAGCCAAGATCCCCAAATCCCTAACGCGAACACCGGGGAGCTGTTTTTT. Amino acid sequence: CASSQDPQIPNANTGELFF. The V and J genes are TRBV3-1 (or the pseudogene TRBV3-2) and TRBJ2-2; no reliable D call. CDR3 length: 19 amino acids. V was shortened by 0 bases and J by 0 bases, with 17 bases between the two germline ends. Germline assignment: CDR1 LGHDT and CDR2 YNNKEL (reference sequence).

A note on this clone: A read error may account for a junction end that differs from germline. The chain carries TRBV19 and TRBJ1-5; D gene uncertain. The CDR3 runs 15 residues. Germline values: CDR1 LNHDA, CDR2 SQIVND (reference sequence). The CDR3 is CTSSIRLTHNQPQHF. The DNA for the CDR3 is TGTACCAGTAGTATAAGGCTTACCCACAATCAGCCCCAGCATTTT.